This paragraph covers one T cell receptor beta chain sequence. The antigen it binds to is not known. No clone much larger than this one lies a single base away; base qualities are absent. The Qiagen DNeasy kit was used to extract genomic DNA from unsorted PBMCs and from the negatively selected CD4+ and CD8+ fractions. Using primers that anneal to V and J segments, immunoSEQ multiplex PCR amplified the TCR beta CDR3 regions. A synthetic immune receptor repertoire was used to minimize amplification bias, and remaining bias was computationally removed after sequencing. In the authors' own workflow: Repertoire diversity was quantified as the Shannon entropy index using custom Python scripts. Unsorted, CD4+ and CD8+ repertoires were examined separately, except in combined analyses, for which CD4+ and CD8+ sequences were merged in silico. A clone was considered expanded if an increase in frequency of at least 2-fold after treatment relative to C1D1 was found, and a pseudocount of 0.5 was applied to clones undetected at baseline. Clones with 0 or 1 copy at C1D1 were classified as singleton clones, and clones with 2 or more copies were classified as non-singleton clones. Clones expanded in unsorted samples were labelled as CD4+, CD8+ or unknown by matching protein sequences in sorted samples from the same patient. Diversity changes from C1D1 to C4D1 were tested in paired samples using Wilcoxon tests. In its TCRdb copy, this immuneACCESS table keeps in-frame sequences only and misses some clones. Where compared with another copy, unresolved V genes explain less than half of these, and the others have no known cause. V and J calls and clone size follow that table, whereas D and trimming were derived from the DNA. This sample gives 20,000 to 25,000 clones in total; roughly 70% of them show up just once. The ten most abundant clones make up roughly 19% of the sample.

Per the publication, the time point label means: cycle 4 day 1 (C4D1), after 6 weeks of nivolumab. Every trial patient had relapsed following autologous stem cell transplantation, and prior brentuximab vedotin exposure was what differed among cohorts A, B and C. The trial cohort was composed of 56 patients with relapsed/refractory classical Hodgkin lymphoma, for whom complete response, partial response or progressive disease was recorded as best overall response. Trial patients were treated with single-agent nivolumab in the multi-cohort phase II CheckMate 205 trial. An independent review committee assessed best overall response by applying the 2007 International Working Group response criteria. Trial PBMCs were collected just before the start of nivolumab (C1D1) and during therapy at cycle 2 day 1 and cycle 4 day 1. Peripheral blood was collected in 8 mL Vacutainer Cell Preparation Tubes, from which PBMCs were isolated by centrifugation and then cryopreserved.

This entry is derived from a study of PD-1 blockade in classical Hodgkin lymphoma (dated by TCRdb to the early 2020s). In the study overall: Nivolumab dosing was 3 mg/kg intravenously every 2 weeks, continuing until either disease progression or unacceptable toxicity. To define a peripheral blood immune signature of response to PD-1 blockade in classical Hodgkin lymphoma, the study combined TCR beta sequencing with CyTOF. What the research found in general, with its limitations: By C4D1, a significant rise was seen in CD4+ TCR diversity but not in CD8+ TCR diversity (p=0.0027 vs p=0.16), and the rise was most apparent among complete responders (p=0.02). Patients starting nivolumab less than 1 year after ASCT had lower diversity and were excluded from later analyses to avoid confounding by immune reconstitution. The study covered only a single clinical trial cohort, and the causes of the repertoire differences, possibly disease activity or prior therapy, were still not defined. Among trial patients, those achieving complete response had baseline diversity similar to that of newly diagnosed patients, while diversity was significantly lower in partial responders and progressors. Newly diagnosed patients were reported to have lower baseline TCR diversity than healthy donors, and relapsed/refractory patients were reported to have lower baseline TCR diversity still.

Relative to germline, V is 1 base shorter and J is 4 bases shorter, with 15 bases between their ends. The CDR3, from cysteine to phenylalanine, totals 17 residues. Only CDR3 DNA is held: 51 bases, read in frame from base 1. The germline V gene (reference sequence) supplies CDR1 SGHNT and CDR2 YYREEE. Sequencing used peripheral blood mononuclear cells (PBMCs), obtained before the fourth cycle of nivolumab. The clonotype originates from a human donor with classical Hodgkin lymphoma. Recombination connected TRBV5-4 to TRBJ2-6, and TRBD2 may be the D gene, going by 6 matching bases. This receptor has the CDR3 CASSLSGSSGGANVLTF. The nucleotide sequence reads TGTGCCAGCAGCTTGTCCGGGAGTTCTGGGGGGGCCAACGTCCTGACTTTC.